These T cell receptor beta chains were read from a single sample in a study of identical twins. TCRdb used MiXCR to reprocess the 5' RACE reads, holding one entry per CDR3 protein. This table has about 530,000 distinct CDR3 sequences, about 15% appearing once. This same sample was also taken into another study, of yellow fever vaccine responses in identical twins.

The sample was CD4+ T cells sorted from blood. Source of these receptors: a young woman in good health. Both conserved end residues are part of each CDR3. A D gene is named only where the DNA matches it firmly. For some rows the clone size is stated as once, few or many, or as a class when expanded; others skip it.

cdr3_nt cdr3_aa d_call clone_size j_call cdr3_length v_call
TGCGCCAGCAGTTTAGAGACACCGAACACCGGGGAGCTGTTTTTT CASSLETPNTGELFF - - TRBJ2-2 15 TRBV5-1
TGTGCCAGCAGCCAACTACGTGGGCGGGAGCTGTTTTTT CASSQLRGRELFF - - TRBJ2-2 13 TRBV3-1
TGTGCCAGCAGGTCAACCGCCGTACAGGGCACCAAGCCCCAGCATTTT CASRSTAVQGTKPQHF - - TRBJ1-5 16 TRBV6-1
TGCAGCGTTGTGGGGTTAGCGGGGGGGCTGAATGAGCAGTTCTTC CSVVGLAGGLNEQFF TRBD2 few TRBJ2-1 15 TRBV29-1
TGCAGTGCTAGCGGGACTAGCGGGGACCCCACAGATACGCAGTATTTT CSASGTSGDPTDTQYF TRBD2 few TRBJ2-3 16 TRBV20-1
TGCAGTGGGATCAGAGACAATGAGCAGTTCTTC CSGIRDNEQFF - few TRBJ2-1 11 TRBV20-1
TGTGCCAGCAGTTTAAGGGGGCCTTTCTACAATGAGCAGTTCTTC CASSLRGPFYNEQFF TRBD1 many TRBJ2-1 15 TRBV28
TGTGCCAGCACCCGTCTAGCGGGAGGGTTCCATGAGCAGTTCTTC CASTRLAGGFHEQFF TRBD2 few TRBJ2-1 15 TRBV16
TGTGCCAGCAGCTTAACGGGGGTAGCGGGGACCTTCGGGACCCAGTACTTC CASSLTGVAGTFGTQYF TRBD2 - TRBJ2-5 17 TRBV7-9
TGTGCCATCAGTGAGAGGGGACAGCCGCTCACTGGAAACACCATATATTTT CAISERGQPLTGNTIYF TRBD1 few TRBJ1-3 17 TRBV10-3
TGTGCCTGCAGCCAAGACCTGACAGGGCCCTCCTACAATGAGCAGTTCTTC CACSQDLTGPSYNEQFF TRBD1 - TRBJ2-1 17 TRBV3-1
TGTGCCAGCAGGGAAACAGGGTTGAACACTGAAGCTTTCTTT CASRETGLNTEAFF - - TRBJ1-1 14 TRBV2
TGTGCCAGCAGCTTGAGCAGGGGGCCGTATAATGAAAAACTGTTTTTT CASSLSRGPYNEKLFF TRBD1 few TRBJ1-4 16 TRBV5-5
TGCAGTGCTAGTAGCGACAGGGGATGGGAGACCCAGTACTTC CSASSDRGWETQYF TRBD1 - TRBJ2-5 14 TRBV20-1
TGTGCCACCCAGACAGGGTTGGTAAACATTCAGTACTTC CATQTGLVNIQYF TRBD1 few TRBJ2-4 13 TRBV10-3
TGTGCCAGCAGCCACTGGGACATATACAATGAGCAGTTCTTC CASSHWDIYNEQFF - few TRBJ2-1 14 TRBV16
TGCAGTGCTGGACTAGCGGGGAGAAACACCGGGGAGCTGTTTTTT CSAGLAGRNTGELFF TRBD2 - TRBJ2-2 15 TRBV20-1
TGTGCCAGCAGCTATGGCGGGTTGGCAGGGGTGGAAGATACGCAGTATTTT CASSYGGLAGVEDTQYF - - TRBJ2-3 17 TRBV5-5
TGTGCCAGCCGGTGGAGTATCAACAATGAGCAGTTCTTC CASRWSINNEQFF - few TRBJ2-1 13 TRBV6-1
TGTGCCAGCAGCCCAACCGGGACAGGGGCAAATTTT CASSPTGTGANF TRBD1 - TRBJ2-3 12 TRBV27
TGCAGTGCCCGCCCGGGGGAGGGCACCGGGGAGCTGTTTTTT CSARPGEGTGELFF TRBD2 few TRBJ2-2 14 TRBV20-1
TGCAGTGCTAGTAGCGGTCACTTGAACACTGAAGCTTTCTTT CSASSGHLNTEAFF - - TRBJ1-1 14 TRBV20-1
TGCAGCTTCCACCTACGGGAACAAGAGACCCAGTACTTC CSFHLREQETQYF - few TRBJ2-5 13 TRBV29-1
TGTGCCAGCAGTTACTCGAATGGGGGGGCTAGCACAGATACGCAGTATTTT CASSYSNGGASTDTQYF - many TRBJ2-3 17 TRBV6-5